What follows is one T cell receptor beta chain and its context. Its antigen is undetermined. 60 Vbeta and 13 Jbeta primers were used in PCR. Only in-frame clones appear in the TCRdb table, and some are missing; sequencing was by immunoSEQ multiplex PCR. This sample has 130,000 to 150,000 clones, with around 79% found just once. There are 14 residues in the CDR3. Germline-derived CDR1 and CDR2 are SGHNT and YYREEE (reference sequence). The V and J ends lost 5 bases and 6 bases, in that order; junction bases with no gene match: 7. This entry belongs to a study of cytomegalovirus exposure and HLA in healthy donors. Notes on the study in general: Overall, approximately 180 TCR beta chains were annotated as cytomegalovirus-associated. Common viral pathogens seemed, in a later analysis, to connect with several of the most significant clusters.

This receptor was obtained from a woman in her forties or fifties in good health and CMV-seropositive. J is TRBJ2-3 and V is TRBV5-4; 9 nucleotides agree with TRBD1. Sequencing was carried out using PBMCs. CDR3 nucleotides: TGTGCCAGCAGGCCAACAGGGGGCGCGGATACGCAGTATTTT. Amino acids: CASRPTGGADTQYF.